This T cell receptor (beta chain) was recovered during a study of tumor and adjacent non-tumor tissue in lung cancer. Study-level information: The cohort had 12 to 13 adenocarcinoma, a couple of squamous cell and 1 small cell patients.

No cell sorting was done before RNA was extracted from the tissue. Distant lung tissue was collected more than 3 cm away from the tumor edge. Three rounds of nested PCR, following a modified ARM-PCR protocol, produced the TCRbeta library. TCRdb used MiXCR to reprocess the multiplex PCR reads, holding one entry per CDR3 protein. The sample holds more than 75,000 distinct CDR3 sequences, roughly 78% seen once. Points from the study as a whole: Significantly higher TCR diversity was found in tumor than normal lung. Tumor TCR diversity, when higher, was linked to shorter survival. In normal lung, the top 100 clones were significantly more dominant than in tumor.

The CDR3 totals 17 residues. The germline CDR1 and CDR2 sequences are SGHNT and YENEEA. As to this clonotype: As yet, its antigen is unknown. The junction departs from germline at one end; a sequencing error may be responsible.

This chain joins TRBV11-3 and TRBJ2-7; tentative D call: TRBD2 (8 bases). Sequenced sample: distant non-tumor lung tissue. The receptor's source is a man aged 55 to 70 with small cell lung cancer. CDR3 loop: CASRFSGDSPTAYKQYF. CDR3 DNA: TGTGCCAGCAGGTTTAGCGGGGACAGCCCCACTGCCTACAAGCAGTACTTC.